This TCR beta chain was recorded in a study of CD8+CD57+ T cells in acquired aplastic anemia (dated by TCRdb to the late 2010s). The study in broad terms: A mean of about 3.2 ug of DNA, ranging from roughly 0.18 to 30 ug, was extracted from sorted CD4+ and CD8+ cells. A CD8+CD57+ expansion meant a frequency higher than the mean frequency seen in healthy subjects.

What the authors observed across the whole study: No significant difference in CD8+ Simpson's diversity was found between patients and healthy controls (P=0.060). Around 28 CD8+ CDR3 sequences were found to be shared between patients and controls, but these sequences appeared to be highly expressed in patients and within the immunodominant clones of the patients.

The germline V gene (reference sequence) specifies SGHNT as CDR1 and YYREEE as CDR2. Reading from cysteine to phenylalanine, the CDR3 counts 12 amino acids. Of the read, only the CDR3 DNA is kept; its 36 bases are in frame from base 1. V was cut back by 0 bases and J by 12 bases, leaving a gap of 12 bases between them. The patients picked for sequencing were ones in whom flow cytometry had shown an expansion of CD8+CD57+ cells. All patients had severe acquired aplastic anemia diagnosed by International Study of Aplastic Anemia and Agranulocytosis and Camitta criteria. No patient had received any therapy when blood was sampled. TCR repertoires of sorted CD4+ and CD8+ blood T cells from severe aplastic anemia patients and healthy subjects were deep-sequenced in the study. Patients were enrolled in the USA under clinicaltrials.gov protocols 00001620, 01623167, 00001397, 00071045, 00081523 and 00961064. Ficoll-Paque density gradient centrifugation was used to isolate peripheral blood mononuclear cells. Before DNA extraction, CD4+ and CD8+ T cells were sorted by FACS or by magnetic beads.

A remark on this clonotype: Its antigen has not been determined. There are no base qualities to consult, and no much larger clone falls within one base.

Genomic DNA was used as template for profiling of TCR beta VDJ combinations and CDR3 sequences. An Illumina HiSeq 2000 was the platform used for TCR repertoire sequencing. Processing in the source paper ran as follows. TRBV/TRBJ rearrangement plots, CDR3 size and DJ length profiles, and Simpson's diversity index were used to assess repertoires. The most abundant DNA sequence in the deep sequencing data was taken as the immunodominant clone. CDR3 amino acid sequences were screened for sharing across subjects and were compared with published repertoires and the VDJdb database. In-frame beta chains were kept once TCRdb had trimmed the public reads at Q25 with fastp and called clones with MiXCR. Merged by CDR3 protein, the rows form single entries marked with the most common genes and DNA. TCRdb assigned the V and J calls; the authors' analysis was not used. The table for this sample lists roughly 120,000 distinct CDR3 sequences; 45% to 60% of them were counted only once. Of the sample, 25% to 35% falls within the top ten clones.

Sequencing was performed on sorted CD4+, CD8+, or CD8+CD57+ T cells (not recorded which) from PBMCs. The chain is assembled from TRBV5-4 and TRBJ1-1; the D gene assignment is ambiguous. The receptor was isolated from a human donor with aplastic anemia. The CDR3 protein sequence reads: CASSLEAGGSFF. The sequenced DNA: TGTGCCAGCAGCTTGGAGGCAGGAGGTTCTTTCTTT.